The table lists the clone carrying this T cell receptor (beta chain) with a count of one. TCRdb passed the PCR reads through MiXCR, listing each CDR3 protein once. The data show approximately 590,000 distinct CDR3 sequences, about 25% seen once. This entry comes from a study of molecular identifiers for immune sequencing clone quantification. Trimming took off 2 bases at V and 2 bases at J, with 7 bases between the two ends. The germline V gene encodes CDR1 GTSNPN and CDR2 SVGIG (reference sequence). The CDR3 extends over 13 amino acids. The sequencing input was naive CD8+ T cells from blood, with Jurkat cell RNA spiked in. Subset reported: FACS-sorted CD8+CD4-CCR7+CD45RA+ naive T cells. The origin of this receptor is a human donor in good health. Some libraries in this study had Jurkat cell RNA spiked in. The J gene is TRBJ2-1, the V gene TRBV30; D remains unclear. DNA for the CDR3: TGTGCCTGGAGTAGGTTCACCTACAATGAGCAGTTCTTC. Translation gives CAWSRFTYNEQFF.